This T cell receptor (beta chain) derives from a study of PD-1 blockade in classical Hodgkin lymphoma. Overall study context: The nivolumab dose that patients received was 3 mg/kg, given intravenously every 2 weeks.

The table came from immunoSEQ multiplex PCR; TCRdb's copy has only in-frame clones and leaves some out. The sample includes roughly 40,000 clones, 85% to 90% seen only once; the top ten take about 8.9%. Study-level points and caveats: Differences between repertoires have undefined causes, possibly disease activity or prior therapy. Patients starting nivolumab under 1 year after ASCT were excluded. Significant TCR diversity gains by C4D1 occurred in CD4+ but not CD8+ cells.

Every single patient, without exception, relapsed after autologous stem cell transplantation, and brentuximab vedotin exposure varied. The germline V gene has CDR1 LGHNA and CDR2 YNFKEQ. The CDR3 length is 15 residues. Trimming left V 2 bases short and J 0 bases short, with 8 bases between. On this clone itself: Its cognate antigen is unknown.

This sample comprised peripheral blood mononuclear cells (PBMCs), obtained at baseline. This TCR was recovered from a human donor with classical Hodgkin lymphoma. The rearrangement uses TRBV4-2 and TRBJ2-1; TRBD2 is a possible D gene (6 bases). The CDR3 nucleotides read TGTGCCAGCAGCCAATTCGGGAGCTCCTACAATGAGCAGTTCTTC. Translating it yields CASSQFGSSYNEQFF.